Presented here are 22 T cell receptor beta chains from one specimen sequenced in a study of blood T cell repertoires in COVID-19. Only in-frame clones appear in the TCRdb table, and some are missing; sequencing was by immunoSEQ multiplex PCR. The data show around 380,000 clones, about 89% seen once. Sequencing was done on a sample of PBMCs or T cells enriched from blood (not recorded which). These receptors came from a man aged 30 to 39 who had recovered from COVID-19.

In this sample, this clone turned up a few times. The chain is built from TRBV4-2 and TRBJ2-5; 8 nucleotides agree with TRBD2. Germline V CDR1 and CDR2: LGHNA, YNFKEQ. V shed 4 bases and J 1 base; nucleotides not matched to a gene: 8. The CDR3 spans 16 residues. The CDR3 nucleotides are TGTGCCAGCAGCCTCTTCGGAACTAGCGGCCAAGAGACCCAGTACTTC. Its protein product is CASSLFGTSGQETQYF.

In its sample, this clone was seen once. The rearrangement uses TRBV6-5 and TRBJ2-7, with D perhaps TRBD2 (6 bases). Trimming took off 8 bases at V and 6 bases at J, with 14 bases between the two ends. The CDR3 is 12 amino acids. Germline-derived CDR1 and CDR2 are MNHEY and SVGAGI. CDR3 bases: TGTGCCAGCGGACCGGGAGTCGGCGAGCAGTACTTC. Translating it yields CASGPGVGEQYF.

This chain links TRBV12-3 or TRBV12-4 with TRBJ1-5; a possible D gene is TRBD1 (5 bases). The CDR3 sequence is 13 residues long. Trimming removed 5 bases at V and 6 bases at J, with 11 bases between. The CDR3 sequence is CASSGALGQPQHF. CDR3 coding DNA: TGTGCCAGCAGTGGGGCCCTCGGTCAGCCCCAGCATTTT.

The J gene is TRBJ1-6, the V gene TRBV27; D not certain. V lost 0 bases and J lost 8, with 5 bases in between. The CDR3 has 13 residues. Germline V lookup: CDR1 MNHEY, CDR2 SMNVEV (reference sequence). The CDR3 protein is CASSLSRDSPLHF. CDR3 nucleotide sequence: TGTGCCAGCAGTTTATCGAGGGATTCACCCCTCCACTTT.

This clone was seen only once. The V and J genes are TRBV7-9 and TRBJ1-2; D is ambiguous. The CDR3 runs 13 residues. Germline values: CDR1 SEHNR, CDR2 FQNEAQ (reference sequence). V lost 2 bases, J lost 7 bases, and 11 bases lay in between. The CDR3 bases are TGTGCCAGCAGCTTACAGATTGAGGGTGGCTACACCTTC. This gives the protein CASSLQIEGGYTF.

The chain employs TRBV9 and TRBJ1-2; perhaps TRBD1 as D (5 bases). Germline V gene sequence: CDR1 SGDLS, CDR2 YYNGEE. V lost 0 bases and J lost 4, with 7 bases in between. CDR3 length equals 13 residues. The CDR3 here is CASSVGTTYGYTF. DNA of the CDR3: TGTGCCAGCAGCGTAGGGACAACCTATGGCTACACCTTC.

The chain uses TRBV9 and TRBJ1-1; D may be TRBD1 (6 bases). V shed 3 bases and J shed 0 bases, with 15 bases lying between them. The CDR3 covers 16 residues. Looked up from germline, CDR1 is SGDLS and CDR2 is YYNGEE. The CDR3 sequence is CASSAFTGTMNTEAFF. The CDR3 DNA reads TGTGCCAGCAGCGCCTTTACGGGGACAATGAACACTGAAGCTTTCTTT.

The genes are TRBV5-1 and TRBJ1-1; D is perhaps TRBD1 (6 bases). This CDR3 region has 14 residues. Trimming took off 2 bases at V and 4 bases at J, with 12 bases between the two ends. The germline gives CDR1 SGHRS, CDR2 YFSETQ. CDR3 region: CASSFTGWATEAFF. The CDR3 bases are TGCGCCAGCAGCTTTACAGGGTGGGCCACTGAAGCTTTCTTT.

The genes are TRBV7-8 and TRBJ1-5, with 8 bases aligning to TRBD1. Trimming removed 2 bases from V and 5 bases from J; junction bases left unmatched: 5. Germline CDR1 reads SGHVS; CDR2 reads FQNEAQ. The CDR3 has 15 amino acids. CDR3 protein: CASSLRTGRDQPQHF. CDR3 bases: TGTGCCAGCAGCTTAAGGACAGGGCGAGATCAGCCCCAGCATTTT.

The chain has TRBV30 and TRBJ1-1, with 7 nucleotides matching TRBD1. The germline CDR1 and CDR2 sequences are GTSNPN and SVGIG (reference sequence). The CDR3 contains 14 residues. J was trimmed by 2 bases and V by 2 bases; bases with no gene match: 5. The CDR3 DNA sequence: TGTGCCTGGAGTCGACAGGGAAAAAACACTGAAGCTTTCTTT. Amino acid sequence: CAWSRQGKNTEAFF. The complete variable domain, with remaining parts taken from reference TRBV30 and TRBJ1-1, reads SQTIHQWPATLVQPVGSPLSLECTVEGTSNPNLYWYRQAAGRGLQLLFYSVGIGQISSEVPQNLSASRPQDRQFILSSKKLLLSDSGFYLCAWSRQGKNTEAFFGQGTRLTVV.

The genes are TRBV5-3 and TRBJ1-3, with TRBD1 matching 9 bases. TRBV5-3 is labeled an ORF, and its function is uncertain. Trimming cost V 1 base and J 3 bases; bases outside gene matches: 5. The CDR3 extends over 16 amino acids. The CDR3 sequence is CARSLSTGGGGNTIYF. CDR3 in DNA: TGTGCCAGAAGCTTGTCAACAGGGGGCGGTGGAAACACCATATATTTT.

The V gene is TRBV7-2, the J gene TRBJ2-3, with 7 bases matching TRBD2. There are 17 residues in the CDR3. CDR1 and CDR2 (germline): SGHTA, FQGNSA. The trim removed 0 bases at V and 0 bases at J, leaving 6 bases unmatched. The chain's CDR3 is CASSLAWGGSSTDTQYF. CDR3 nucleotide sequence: TGTGCCAGCAGCTTAGCGTGGGGGGGGTCTAGCACAGATACGCAGTATTTT.

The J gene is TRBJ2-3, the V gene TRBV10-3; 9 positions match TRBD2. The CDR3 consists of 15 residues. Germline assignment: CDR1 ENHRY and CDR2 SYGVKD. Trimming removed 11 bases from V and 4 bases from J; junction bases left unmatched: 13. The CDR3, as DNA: TGTGCCGCGGCGGGGGGGCCTTCTTTCGCAGATACGCAGTATTTT. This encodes CAAAGGPSFADTQYF.

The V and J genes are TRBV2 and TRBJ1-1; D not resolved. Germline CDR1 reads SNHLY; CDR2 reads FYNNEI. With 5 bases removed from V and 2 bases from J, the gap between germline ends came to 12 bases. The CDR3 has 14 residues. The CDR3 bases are TGTGCCAGCAGTTTTTTCCCACTTAACACTGAAGCTTTCTTT. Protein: CASSFFPLNTEAFF. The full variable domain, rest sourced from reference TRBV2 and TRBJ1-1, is EPEVTQTPSHQVTQMGQEVILRCVPISNHLYFYWYRQILGQKVEFLVSFYNNEISEKSEIFDDQFSVERPDGSNFTLKIRSTKLEDSAMYFCASSFFPLNTEAFFGQGTRLTVV.

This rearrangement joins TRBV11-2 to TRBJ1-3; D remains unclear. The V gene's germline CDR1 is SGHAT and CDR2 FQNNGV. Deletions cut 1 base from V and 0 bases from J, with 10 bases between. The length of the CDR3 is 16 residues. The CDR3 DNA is TGTGCCAGCAGCTTAGTTGGGAGACTCTCTGGAAACACCATATATTTT. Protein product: CASSLVGRLSGNTIYF.

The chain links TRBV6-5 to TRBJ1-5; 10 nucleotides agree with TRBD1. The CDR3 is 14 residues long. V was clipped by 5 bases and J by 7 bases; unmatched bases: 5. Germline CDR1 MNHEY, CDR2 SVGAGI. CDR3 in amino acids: CASSPTGGGQPQHF. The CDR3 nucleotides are TGTGCCAGCAGTCCGACAGGGGGCGGGCAGCCCCAGCATTTT.

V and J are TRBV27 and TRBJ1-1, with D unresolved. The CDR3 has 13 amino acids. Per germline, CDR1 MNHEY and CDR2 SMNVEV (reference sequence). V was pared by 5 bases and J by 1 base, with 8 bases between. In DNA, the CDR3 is TGTGCCAGCAGTCGGCGGTCGAACACTGAAGCTTTCTTT. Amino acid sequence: CASSRRSNTEAFF.

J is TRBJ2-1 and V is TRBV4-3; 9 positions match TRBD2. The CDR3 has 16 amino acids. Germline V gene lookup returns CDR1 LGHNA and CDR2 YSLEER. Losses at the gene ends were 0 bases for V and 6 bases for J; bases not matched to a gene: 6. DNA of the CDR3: TGCGCCAGCAGCCAAGATCACGCGGGGGGGTCCAATGAGCAGTTCTTC. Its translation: CASSQDHAGGSNEQFF.

CDR3 coding DNA: TGTGCCAGAAATTTACAACAGGGGGACACTGAAGCTTTCTTT. It is translated as CARNLQQGDTEAFF. The chain employs TRBV6-5 and TRBJ1-1; 8 positions match TRBD1. V trimming: 9 bases; J trimming: 3 bases; junction bases outside the gene matches: 9. Germline CDR1 and CDR2: MNHEY and SVGAGI. There are 14 residues in the CDR3.

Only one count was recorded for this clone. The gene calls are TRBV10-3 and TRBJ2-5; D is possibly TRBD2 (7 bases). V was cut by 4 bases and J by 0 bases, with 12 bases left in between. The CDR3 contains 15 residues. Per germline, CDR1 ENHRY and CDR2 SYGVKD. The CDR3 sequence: CAISVEGGYQETQYF. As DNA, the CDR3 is TGTGCCATCAGTGTGGAGGGGGGGTACCAAGAGACCCAGTACTTC.

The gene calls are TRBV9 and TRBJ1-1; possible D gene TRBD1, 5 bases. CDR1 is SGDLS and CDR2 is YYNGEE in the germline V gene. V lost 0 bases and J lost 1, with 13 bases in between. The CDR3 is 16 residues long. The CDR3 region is CASSVGLAGPNTEAFF. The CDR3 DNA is TGTGCCAGCAGCGTAGGGTTGGCAGGGCCGAACACTGAAGCTTTCTTT.

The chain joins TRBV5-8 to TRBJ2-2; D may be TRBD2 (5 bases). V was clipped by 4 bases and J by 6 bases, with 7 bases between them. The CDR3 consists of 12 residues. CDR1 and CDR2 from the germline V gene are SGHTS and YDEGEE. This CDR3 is CASSTGAGELFF. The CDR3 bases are TGTGCCAGCAGCACCGGGGCCGGGGAGCTGTTTTTT.